Following are 21 T cell receptor beta chains from one sample sequenced in a study of regulatory T cells in long-lasting Graves disease. Through Arm-PCR of CDR3 regions and iRepertoire HTBI primers, TCR beta libraries were built. MiXCR, applied by TCRdb to the multiplex PCR reads, yields one record per CDR3 protein. Of 450,000 to 500,000 distinct CDR3 sequences in the sample, roughly 17% were seen once. Time point indicated: newly diagnosed GD, antithyroid drugs for less than 3 months. TCR sequences were obtained from RNA taken from PBMCs. This sample also appeared in a second study, on T cells in Graves' hyperthyroidism and ophthalmopathy.

Sample: peripheral blood mononuclear cells (PBMCs), taken at new diagnosis, from a patient treated with antithyroid drugs. Source of these receptors: a man in his forties or fifties with Graves disease.

The table lists this clonotype with a few counts. The chain uses TRBV6-1 and TRBJ2-7; 9 bases align to TRBD2. This CDR3 has 12 amino acids. The V segment lost 4 bases and the J segment 6 bases; nucleotides outside the gene matches: 1. Germline CDR1 and CDR2: MNHNS and SASEGT. The CDR3 bases are TGTGCCAGCAGTGTTAGCGGGAGCGAGCAGTACTTC. Its protein is CASSVSGSEQYF.

The sample holds a few counts of this clonotype. The rearrangement uses TRBV20-1 and TRBJ2-3, with D maybe TRBD2 (5 bases). Germline-derived CDR1 and CDR2 are DFQATT and SNEGSKA (reference sequence). The CDR3 spans 12 residues. Trimming took off 5 bases at V and 5 bases at J, with 11 bases between the two ends. In DNA, the CDR3 is TGCAGTGCTGGCCGTGGAGGAGATACGCAGTATTTT. Protein product: CSAGRGGDTQYF.

This chain uses TRBV7-9 with TRBJ2-1; 10 bases map to TRBD2. The junction had 4 bases not matched to a gene; V was cut back by 4 bases and J by 7 bases. Per the germline V gene, CDR1 is SEHNR and CDR2 is FQNEAQ (reference sequence). CDR3 length: 14 residues. The CDR3 spells CASSSTSGWNEQFF. CDR3 coding DNA: TGTGCCAGCAGCTCGACTAGCGGGTGGAATGAGCAGTTCTTC.

The rearrangement joins TRBV28 to TRBJ1-5, with D possibly being TRBD1 (5 bases). The length of the CDR3 is 15 residues. Germline CDR1 MDHEN, CDR2 SYDVKM. Trimming removed 6 bases at V and 1 base at J, with 13 bases between. CDR3 residues: CASRPQEGSNQPQHF. In DNA form, the CDR3 reads TGTGCCAGCAGGCCACAGGAGGGGAGCAATCAGCCCCAGCATTTT.

The rearrangement links TRBV5-5 to TRBJ2-3, with 7 bases aligning to TRBD2. Germline V gene lookup returns CDR1 SGHKS and CDR2 YYEKEE (reference sequence). The CDR3 is made up of 14 amino acids. V lost 4 bases, J lost 4 bases, and 6 bases stayed unmatched. The CDR3 DNA reads as TGTGCCAGCAGCGGGGCCGCGGGGGCAGATACGCAGTATTTT. Protein sequence: CASSGAAGADTQYF.

This clonotype has a handful of counts. A read error is possible here, since a much larger clone lies one base away. The rearrangement links TRBV12-3 or TRBV12-4 to TRBJ2-5; possibly TRBD2 for D (6 bases). The length of the CDR3 is 13 residues. CDR3 DNA sequence: TGTGCCAGCCAGGAAGGCGGGGAGGAGACCCGGTACTTC. Protein sequence: CASQEGGEETRYF.

This clonotype was found many times. The chain links TRBV28 to TRBJ2-7, with TRBD2 as a possible D gene (6 bases). From germline, CDR1 is MDHEN and CDR2 SYDVKM. Trimming took off 5 bases at V and 1 base at J, with 21 bases between the two ends. CDR3 size: 17 residues. The chain's CDR3 is CASSQGRDRGLSYEQYF. CDR3 coding DNA: TGTGCCAGCAGTCAAGGGCGGGATCGGGGGTTATCCTACGAGCAGTACTTC. Looking up the rest from reference TRBV28 and TRBJ2-7 gives the full variable domain: DVKVTQSSRYLVKRTGEKVFLECVQDMDHENMFWYRQDPGLGLRLIYFSYDVKMKEKGDIPEGYSVSREKKERFSLILESASTNQTSMYLCASSQGRDRGLSYEQYFGPGTRLTVT.

V gene TRBV19 combines with J gene TRBJ1-5; tentatively, D is TRBD1 (5 bases). CDR3 length equals 15 residues. Trimming pared 7 bases from V and 9 bases from J, leaving 22 bases between. Germline values: CDR1 LNHDA, CDR2 SQIVND (reference sequence). CDR3 in DNA: TGTGCCAGTACACCCCTCACAGGCCCATTTGGGCCCCAGCATTTT. Protein product: CASTPLTGPFGPQHF.

This chain joins TRBV28 and TRBJ1-6; maybe TRBD1 (6 bases). From germline, CDR1 is MDHEN and CDR2 SYDVKM. Trimming took 5 bases from V and 9 from J, leaving 17 bases between them. The CDR3 is 15 residues long. The CDR3: CASSPPGGGGSPLHF. In DNA, the CDR3 is TGTGCCAGCAGTCCGCCGGGGGGGGGCGGTTCACCCCTCCACTTT.

This clonotype was seen ten or more times. The CDR3 DNA follows: TGTGCCAGCAGCCGACAGGGGCGCACCGGGGAGCTGTTTTTT. This encodes CASSRQGRTGELFF. This chain links TRBV12-3 or TRBV12-4 with TRBJ2-2; 8 bases map to TRBD1. The CDR3 is 14 amino acids. V gave up 6 bases and J gave up 4 bases; unmatched junction bases: 4.

The V and J genes are TRBV24-1 and TRBJ2-7; 7 nucleotides align to TRBD1. Trimming removed 3 bases from V and 7 bases from J; junction bases left unmatched: 11. The CDR3 totals 15 residues. The germline V gene has CDR1 KGHDR and CDR2 SFDVKD. The CDR3 DNA follows: TGTGCCACCAGTGATCCCACCCTACCGACAGGGGAGCAGTACTTC. Its protein is CATSDPTLPTGEQYF.

This clonotype was detected only once. A single base is all that separates this from a far larger clone, so a read error is likely. The chain employs TRBV15 and TRBJ2-2, with D possibly TRBD2 on 6 matching bases. CDR1 is LNHNV and CDR2 is YYDKDF in the germline V gene (reference sequence). This CDR3 comprises 16 residues. The V end lost 5 bases, the J end lost 2 bases, and 15 bases lay between the germline ends. CDR3 sequence: CATSPTGGENTGELFF. The CDR3 DNA follows: TGTGCCACCAGCCCAACCGGAGGGGAAAACACCGGGGAGCTGTTTTTT.

This clonotype was counted a few times. The chain couples TRBV19 to TRBJ2-3, with D uncertain. From germline, CDR1 is LNHDA and CDR2 SQIVND (reference sequence). V was shortened by 6 bases and J by 6 bases, with 16 bases between the two germline ends. The CDR3 contains 14 residues. CDR3 loop: CASRRRMNGDTQYF. The CDR3 DNA reads TGTGCCAGTAGAAGACGGATGAATGGGGATACGCAGTATTTT.

This clonotype occurred many times. The chain recombines TRBV28 with TRBJ2-5; 7 bases match TRBD2. Trimming cost V 8 bases and J 2 bases; bases outside gene matches: 8. CDR1 is MDHEN, CDR2 SYDVKM, per germline. This CDR3 region has 14 residues. The CDR3 DNA sequence: TGTGCCAGCTTGCCATCGGGAGGTCAAGAGACCCAGTACTTC. This codes for CASLPSGGQETQYF.

This clonotype was observed many times. The chain uses TRBV6-1 and TRBJ1-5; D perhaps matches TRBD1 (5 bases). The CDR3 is made up of 15 amino acids. V shed 6 bases and J shed 2 bases, with 14 bases lying between them. CDR1 is MNHNS, CDR2 SASEGT, per germline. The CDR3 loop reads CASRRDSNRNQPQHF. The CDR3 coding sequence is TGTGCCAGCAGGAGGGACTCGAATCGCAATCAGCCCCAGCATTTT.

The CDR3 sequence is CASSGGGLAGTGELFF. The CDR3 nucleotides read TGTGCCAGCAGTGGGGGAGGGTTAGCGGGGACCGGGGAGCTGTTTTTT. The chain carries TRBV6-1 and TRBJ2-2; TRBD2 matches at 8 bases. CDR1 MNHNS and CDR2 SASEGT come from the germline V gene. The CDR3 is 16 residues long. With 4 bases clipped from V and 5 bases from J, the junction kept 9 bases outside the gene matches.

This clonotype has a count of ten or more. The genes are TRBV19 and TRBJ2-2; 7 bases are a match to TRBD2. CDR3 length: 15 residues. J lost 7 bases, V lost 0 bases, and 5 bases had no gene match. Germline CDR1 and CDR2: LNHDA and SQIVND (reference sequence). Here the CDR3 reads CASSIDRLANGELFF. The CDR3, as DNA: TGTGCCAGTAGTATAGATCGACTAGCTAACGGGGAGCTGTTTTTT.

The V gene is TRBV20-1, the J gene TRBJ2-2; 7 positions match TRBD1. J lost 2 bases, V lost 6 bases, and 3 bases had no gene match. This CDR3 is built from 13 residues. Germline CDR1 and CDR2: DFQATT and SNEGSKA (reference sequence). CDR3 amino acids: CSAWDRNTGELFF. CDR3 coding DNA: TGCAGTGCCTGGGACAGAAACACCGGGGAGCTGTTTTTT.

This clonotype occurred a few times. The chain uses TRBV6-2 or TRBV6-3 and TRBJ1-5, with 8 nucleotides matching TRBD1. This CDR3 has 16 residues. Losses at the gene ends were 5 bases for V and 4 bases for J; bases not matched to a gene: 10. Per the germline V gene, CDR1 is MNHEY and CDR2 is SVGEGT. The CDR3 DNA reads TGTGCCAGCAGTGATAGGGGCAGGGGGCTGAATCAGCCCCAGCATTTT. This translates into CASSDRGRGLNQPQHF.

This clonotype was found many times. The genes are TRBV5-1 and TRBJ2-7, with unresolved D. The CDR3 covers 12 residues. Trimming took off 3 bases at V and 5 bases at J, with 9 bases between the two ends. Looked up from germline, CDR1 is SGHRS and CDR2 is YFSETQ. The CDR3, as DNA: TGCGCCAGCAGCTCAGGCTACGACGAGCAGTACTTC. Translation: CASSSGYDEQYF.

The sample holds many counts of this clonotype. The chain is built from TRBV30 and TRBJ2-7; 7 bases match TRBD2. Per germline, CDR1 GTSNPN and CDR2 SVGIG (reference sequence). J lost 4 bases, V lost 1 base, and 1 base had no gene match. The CDR3 has 12 amino acids. CDR3 in DNA: TGTGCCTGGAGTGGGGGGGGTTACGAGCAGTACTTC. Translated, it gives CAWSGGGYEQYF.